This TCR beta chain was sequenced for a study of regulatory and conventional T cells in RAG deficiency. Study outcomes and limitations: Shorter CDR3s in all patient subsets; >80% Treg-Tconv overlap in Omenn. These Omenn syndrome Treg sorts may hold peripherally activated cells instead. Omenn syndrome and CID/AS patients had roughly 100-fold fewer unique Treg TCR beta sequences, versus around 9.8-fold elsewhere. Control T-cell subsets had markedly higher Shannon entropy and lower Simpson indices than RAG-deficient patients.

Note on this clone: Its specificity is not known.

Germline CDR1 and CDR2: MDHEN and SYDVKM. V was pared by 4 bases and J by 0 bases, with 5 bases of the junction left unmatched. CDR3 length: 17 residues. The table came from immunoSEQ multiplex PCR; TCRdb's copy has only in-frame clones and leaves some out. The sample has 34,000 or so clones; over 75% are singletons. Another study also made use of these data, one on regulatory T cells. That investigation notes: Primers: 52 TRBV forward and 13 TRBJ reverse.

V usage is TRBV28 and J usage is TRBJ2-6; 8 bases agree with TRBD1. This receptor was identified in a human donor in good health. The sequencing input was CD8+ T cells sorted from blood. CDR3 nucleotides: TGTGCCAGCAGTTCAGACAGGGGATACTCTGGGGCCAACGTCCTGACTTTC. It codes for CASSSDRGYSGANVLTF.